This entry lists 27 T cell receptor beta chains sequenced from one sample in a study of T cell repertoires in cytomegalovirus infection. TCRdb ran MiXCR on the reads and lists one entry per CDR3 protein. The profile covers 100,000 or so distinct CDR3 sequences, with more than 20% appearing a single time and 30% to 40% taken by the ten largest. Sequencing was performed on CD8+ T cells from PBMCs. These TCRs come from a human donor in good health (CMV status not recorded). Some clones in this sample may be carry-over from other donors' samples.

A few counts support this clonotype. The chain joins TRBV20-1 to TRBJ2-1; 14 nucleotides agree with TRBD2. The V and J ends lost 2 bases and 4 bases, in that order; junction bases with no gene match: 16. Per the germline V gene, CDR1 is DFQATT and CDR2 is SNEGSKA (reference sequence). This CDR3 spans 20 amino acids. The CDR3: CSARSGGGLAGVSSYNEQFF. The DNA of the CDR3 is TGCAGTGCTAGATCGGGAGGGGGACTAGCGGGAGTAAGCAGTTACAATGAGCAGTTCTTC.

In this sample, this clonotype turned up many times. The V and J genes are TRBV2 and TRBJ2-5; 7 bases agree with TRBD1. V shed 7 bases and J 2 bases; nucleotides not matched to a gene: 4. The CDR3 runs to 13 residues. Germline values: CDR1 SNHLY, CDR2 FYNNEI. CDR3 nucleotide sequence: TGTGCCAGCATCCTGACAGGGCAAGAGACCCAGTACTTC. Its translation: CASILTGQETQYF.

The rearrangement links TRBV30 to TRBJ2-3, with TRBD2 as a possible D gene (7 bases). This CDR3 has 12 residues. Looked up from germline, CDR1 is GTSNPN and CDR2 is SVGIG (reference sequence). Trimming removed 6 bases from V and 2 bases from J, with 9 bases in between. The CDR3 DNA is TGTGCCTGTGGGGGGGCCACAGATACGCAGTATTTT. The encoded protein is CACGGATDTQYF. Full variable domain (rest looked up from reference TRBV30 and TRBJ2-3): SQTIHQWPATLVQPVGSPLSLECTVEGTSNPNLYWYRQAAGRGLQLLFYSVGIGQISSEVPQNLSASRPQDRQFILSSKKLLLSDSGFYLCACGGATDTQYFGPGTRLTVL.

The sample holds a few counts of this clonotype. The DNA for the CDR3 is TGTGCCAGCAGCTTATGGGGCACATCGGGCAATGAGCAGTTCTTC. It encodes CASSLWGTSGNEQFF. This chain links TRBV7-8 with TRBJ2-1; perhaps TRBD1 as D (5 bases). Trimming left V 2 bases short and J 6 bases short, with 14 bases between. The CDR3 covers 15 residues. Looked up from germline, CDR1 is SGHVS and CDR2 is FQNEAQ.

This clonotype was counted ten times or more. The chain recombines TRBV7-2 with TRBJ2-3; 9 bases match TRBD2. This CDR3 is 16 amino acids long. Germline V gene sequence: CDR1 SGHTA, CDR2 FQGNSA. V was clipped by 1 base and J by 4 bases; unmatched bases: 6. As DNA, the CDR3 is TGTGCCAGCAGCTTAGGGTCTAGCGGGACGGCAGATACGCAGTATTTT. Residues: CASSLGSSGTADTQYF.

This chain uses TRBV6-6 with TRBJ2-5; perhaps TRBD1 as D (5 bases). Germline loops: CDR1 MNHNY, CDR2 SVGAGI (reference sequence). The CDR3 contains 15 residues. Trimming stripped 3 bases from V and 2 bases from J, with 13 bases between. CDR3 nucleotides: TGTGCCAGCAGTTATGGTGGGGCAGGGCAAGAGACCCAGTACTTC. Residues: CASSYGGAGQETQYF.

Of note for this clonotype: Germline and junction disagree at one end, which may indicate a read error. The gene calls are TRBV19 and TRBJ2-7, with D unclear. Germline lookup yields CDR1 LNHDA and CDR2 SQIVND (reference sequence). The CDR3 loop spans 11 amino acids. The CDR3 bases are TGTGCCAGTAGTACCTCCTCCGAGCAGTACTTC. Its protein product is CASSTSSEQYF.

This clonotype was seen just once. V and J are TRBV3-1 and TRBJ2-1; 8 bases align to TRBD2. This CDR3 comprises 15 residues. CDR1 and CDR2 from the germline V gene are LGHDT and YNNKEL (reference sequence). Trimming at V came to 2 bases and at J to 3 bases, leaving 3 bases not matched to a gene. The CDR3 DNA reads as TGTGCCAGCAGCCAAAATGGGACTAGCTACAATGAGCAGTTCTTC. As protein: CASSQNGTSYNEQFF.

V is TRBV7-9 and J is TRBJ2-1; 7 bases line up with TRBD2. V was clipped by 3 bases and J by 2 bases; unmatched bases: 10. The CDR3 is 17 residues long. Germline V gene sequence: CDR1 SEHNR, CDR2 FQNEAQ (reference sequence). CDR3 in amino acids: CASSFLRRERPYNEQFF. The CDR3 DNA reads TGTGCCAGCAGCTTTCTACGGCGGGAGCGGCCCTACAATGAGCAGTTCTTC.

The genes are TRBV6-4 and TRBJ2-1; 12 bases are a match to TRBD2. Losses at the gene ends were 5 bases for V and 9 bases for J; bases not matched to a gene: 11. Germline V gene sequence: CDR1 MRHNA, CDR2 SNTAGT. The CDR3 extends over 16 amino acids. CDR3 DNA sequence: TGTGCCAGCAGTCTTCTAGCGGGGGGGCCTGGTCGTGAGCAGTTCTTC. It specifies CASSLLAGGPGREQFF.

The CDR3 sequence: CASSETAMGYEQYF. CDR3 DNA: TGTGCCAGCAGTGAGACGGCGATGGGGTACGAGCAGTACTTC. This sequence joins TRBV2 and TRBJ2-7, with no clear D. The CDR3 runs 14 residues. Germline values: CDR1 SNHLY, CDR2 FYNNEI. Deletions cut 3 bases from V and 4 bases from J, with 13 bases between.

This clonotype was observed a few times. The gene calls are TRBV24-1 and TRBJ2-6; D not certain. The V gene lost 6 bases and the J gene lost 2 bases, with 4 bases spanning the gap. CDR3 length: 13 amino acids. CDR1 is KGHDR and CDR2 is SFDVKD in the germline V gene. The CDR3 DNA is TGTGCCACCAGTCCAACTGGGGCCAACGTCCTGACTTTC. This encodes CATSPTGANVLTF.

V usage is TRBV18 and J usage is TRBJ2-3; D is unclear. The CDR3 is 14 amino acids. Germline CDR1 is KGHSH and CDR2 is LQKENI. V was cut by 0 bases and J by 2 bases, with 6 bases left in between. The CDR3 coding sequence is TGTGCCAGCTCACCACCCGACTCCACAGATACGCAGTATTTT. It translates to CASSPPDSTDTQYF.

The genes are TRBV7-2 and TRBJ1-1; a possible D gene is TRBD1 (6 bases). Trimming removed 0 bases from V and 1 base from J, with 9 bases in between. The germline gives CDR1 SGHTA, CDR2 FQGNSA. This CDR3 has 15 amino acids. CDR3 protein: CASSLAEGGNTEAFF. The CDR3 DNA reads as TGTGCCAGCAGCTTAGCTGAGGGGGGGAACACTGAAGCTTTCTTT.

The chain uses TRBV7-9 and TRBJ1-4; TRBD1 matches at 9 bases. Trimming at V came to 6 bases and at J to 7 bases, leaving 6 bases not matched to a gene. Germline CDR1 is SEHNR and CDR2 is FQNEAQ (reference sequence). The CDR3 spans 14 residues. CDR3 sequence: CASRPTGGGEKLFF. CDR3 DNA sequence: TGTGCCAGCAGACCAACAGGGGGCGGTGAAAAACTGTTTTTT.

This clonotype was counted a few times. The CDR3 DNA sequence: TGTGCCAGCAGCTTAGCCCGGACTAGGTCGGAGACCCAGTACTTC. Amino acids: CASSLARTRSETQYF. V is TRBV7-2 and J is TRBJ2-5, with 7 bases that match TRBD2. Per germline, CDR1 SGHTA and CDR2 FQGNSA. V lost 0 bases, J lost 5 bases, and 6 bases stayed unmatched. The CDR3 length is 15 residues.

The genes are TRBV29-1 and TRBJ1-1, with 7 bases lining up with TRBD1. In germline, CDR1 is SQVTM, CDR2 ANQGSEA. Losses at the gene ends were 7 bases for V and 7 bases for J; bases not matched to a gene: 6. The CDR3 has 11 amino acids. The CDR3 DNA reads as TGCAGCGGTGGACAGGACTATGAAGCTTTCTTT. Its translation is CSGGQDYEAFF.

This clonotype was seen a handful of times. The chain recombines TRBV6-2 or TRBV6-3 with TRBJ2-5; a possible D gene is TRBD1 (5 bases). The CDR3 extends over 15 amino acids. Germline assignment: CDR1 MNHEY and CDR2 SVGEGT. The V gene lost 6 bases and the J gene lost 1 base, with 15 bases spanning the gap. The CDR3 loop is CASSLQDTFQETQYF. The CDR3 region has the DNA TGTGCCAGCAGCCTCCAGGACACATTCCAAGAGACCCAGTACTTC.

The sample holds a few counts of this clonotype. In DNA, the CDR3 is TGTGCCAGCAGCCCCCCCCGAGAGGGTAGCAATCAGCCCCAGCATTTT. It encodes CASSPPREGSNQPQHF. The V gene is TRBV28, the J gene TRBJ1-5; D ambiguous. V lost 6 bases to trimming and J lost 0 bases, with 15 bases between them. Looked up from germline, CDR1 is MDHEN and CDR2 is SYDVKM. This CDR3 contains 16 residues.

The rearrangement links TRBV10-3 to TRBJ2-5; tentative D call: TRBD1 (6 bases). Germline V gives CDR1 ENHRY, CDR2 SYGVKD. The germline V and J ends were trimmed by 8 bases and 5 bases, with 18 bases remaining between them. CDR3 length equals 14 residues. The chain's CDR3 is CAIYRQEIVETQYF. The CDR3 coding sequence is TGTGCCATCTATCGACAGGAGATCGTCGAGACCCAGTACTTC.

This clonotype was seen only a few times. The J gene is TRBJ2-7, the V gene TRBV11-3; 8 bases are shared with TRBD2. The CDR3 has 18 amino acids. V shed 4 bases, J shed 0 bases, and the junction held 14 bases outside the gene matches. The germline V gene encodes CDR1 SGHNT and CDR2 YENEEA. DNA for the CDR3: TGTGCCAGCAGCTCCCCCGAACCGGGACTAGGTAGCTCCTACGAGCAGTACTTC. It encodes CASSSPEPGLGSSYEQYF.

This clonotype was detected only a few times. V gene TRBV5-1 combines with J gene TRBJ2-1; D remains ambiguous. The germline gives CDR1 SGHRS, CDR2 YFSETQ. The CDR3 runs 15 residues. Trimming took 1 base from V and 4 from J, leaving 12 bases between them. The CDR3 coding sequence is TGCGCCAGCAGCTTGAAAGGCAGCGAGTACAATGAGCAGTTCTTC. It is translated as CASSLKGSEYNEQFF.

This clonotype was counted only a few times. CDR3 sequence reads: CSASPLGQGRTDTQYF. In nucleotides, the CDR3 is TGCAGTGCTAGCCCTCTGGGACAGGGACGCACAGATACGCAGTATTTT. The rearrangement links TRBV20-1 to TRBJ2-3; 9 nucleotides match TRBD1. Germline V gene sequence: CDR1 DFQATT, CDR2 SNEGSKA (reference sequence). The CDR3 runs 16 residues. V dropped 3 bases and J dropped 1; count of bases not matched to a gene: 8.

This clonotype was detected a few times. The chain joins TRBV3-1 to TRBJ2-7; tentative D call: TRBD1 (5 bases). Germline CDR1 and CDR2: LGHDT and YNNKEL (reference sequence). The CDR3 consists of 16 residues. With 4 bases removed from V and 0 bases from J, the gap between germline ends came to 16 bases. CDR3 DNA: TGTGCCAGCAGCCCCTTTCAAGGGGAAGGCTCCTACGAGCAGTACTTC. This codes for CASSPFQGEGSYEQYF.

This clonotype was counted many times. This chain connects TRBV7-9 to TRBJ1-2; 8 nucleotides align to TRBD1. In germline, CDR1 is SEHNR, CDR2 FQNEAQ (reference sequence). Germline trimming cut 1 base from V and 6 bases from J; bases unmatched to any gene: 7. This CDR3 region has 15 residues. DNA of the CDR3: TGTGCCAGCAGCTTAGAGGTCGGACAGGGAAATGGCTACACCTTC. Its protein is CASSLEVGQGNGYTF.

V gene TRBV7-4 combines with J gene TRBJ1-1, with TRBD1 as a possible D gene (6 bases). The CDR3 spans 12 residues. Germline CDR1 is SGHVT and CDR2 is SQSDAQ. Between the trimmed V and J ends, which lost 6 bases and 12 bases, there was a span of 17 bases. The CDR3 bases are TGTGCCAGCAGTGCATCCGCCGGGACACCTTTCTTT. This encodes CASSASAGTPFF.

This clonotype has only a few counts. CDR3 sequence: CSAIHTSGRAFDTDTQYF. CDR3 DNA: TGCAGTGCTATCCATACTAGTGGGAGGGCCTTTGACACAGATACGCAGTATTTT. The chain uses TRBV20-1 and TRBJ2-3; 7 bases align to TRBD2. Germline V gives CDR1 DFQATT, CDR2 SNEGSKA (reference sequence). V gave up 4 bases and J gave up 2 bases; unmatched junction bases: 18. The CDR3 loop spans 18 amino acids.